A selection of T cell receptor beta chains follows, all from one sample in a study of shared clonotypes between healthy human individuals. Produced via immunoSEQ multiplex PCR; TCRdb's table is partial and in-frame only. The sample records about 2 million clones, roughly 94% being singletons. The material sequenced was naive CD4+ T cells sorted from blood. These TCRs come from a man aged 18 to 29 in good health. CDR3s include the opening cysteine and the closing phenylalanine or tryptophan. Each record gives: clone size, J gene, V gene, D gene, CDR3 protein, CDR3 DNA. D genes are given only for firm matches. Size tells how often a clone was seen (once, few, many) or the class of an expanded clone, and some rows leave it out.

NA,TRBJ2-7,TRBV7-9,NA,CASSPSGTSQRLYF,TGTGCCAGCAGTCCTTCCGGGACGAGCCAAAGGTTGTACTTC
NA,TRBJ2-1,TRBV5-1,NA,CASSLAGGNEQFF,TGCGCCAGCAGCTTGGCTGGGGGAAATGAGCAGTTCTTC
NA,TRBJ1-1,TRBV10-3,TRBD1,CASGQVNTEAFF,TGTGCCAGCGGACAGGTGAACACTGAAGCTTTCTTT
NA,TRBJ1-2,TRBV2,NA,CASTRDGNYGYTF,TGTGCCAGTACCCGGGACGGTAACTATGGCTACACCTTC
NA,TRBJ2-7,TRBV7-9,TRBD2,CASSHLSGGGTYEQYF,TGTGCCAGCAGCCACCTAAGCGGGGGAGGGACCTACGAGCAGTACTTC
NA,TRBJ2-2,TRBV6-5,NA,CASSPVLWNTGELFF,TGTGCCAGCAGCCCTGTTCTATGGAACACCGGGGAGCTGTTTTTT
NA,TRBJ1-2,TRBV7-8,NA,CASSLEGAASPFIGYTF,TGTGCCAGCAGCTTAGAGGGCGCCGCCAGCCCGTTTATTGGCTACACCTTC
NA,TRBJ1-1,TRBV5-1,NA,CASSLQSPENTEAFF,TGCGCCAGCAGCCTCCAAAGCCCCGAAAACACTGAAGCTTTCTTT
NA,TRBJ2-2,TRBV4-1,TRBD1,CASTARDRGSTGELFF,TGCGCCAGCACCGCGAGGGACAGGGGCTCCACCGGGGAGCTGTTTTTT
NA,TRBJ2-1,TRBV28,NA,CASSLYNEQFF,TGTGCCAGCAGTTTATACAATGAGCAGTTCTTC
NA,TRBJ2-7,TRBV9,TRBD2,CARGLAGGRLSLSYEQYF,TGTGCCAGGGGACTAGCGGGAGGCCGACTCTCCCTCTCCTACGAGCAGTACTTC
once,TRBJ1-2,TRBV7-2,TRBD1,CASSLVTGVINGYTF,TGTGCCAGCAGCTTAGTTACAGGGGTTATAAATGGCTACACCTTC
NA,TRBJ2-2,TRBV27,NA,CASSSRGTGELFF,TGTGCCAGCAGTTCCCGAGGCACCGGGGAGCTGTTTTTT
once,TRBJ1-2,TRBV5-4,TRBD1,CASSPGGGGPNYGYTF,TGTGCCAGCAGCCCAGGGGGAGGGGGACCTAACTATGGCTACACCTTC
NA,TRBJ2-5,TRBV5-1,NA,CASSFGSGETQYF,NA
NA,TRBJ1-4,TRBV18,NA,CASSPAGAYEKLFF,TGTGCCAGCTCACCGGCAGGGGCCTATGAAAAACTGTTTTTT
NA,TRBJ2-7,TRBV6-1,TRBD2,CASRGGFEQYF,TGTGCCAGCAGGGGGGGGTTCGAGCAGTACTTC
NA,TRBJ2-7,TRBV28,TRBD1,CASSLGQDYEQYF,TGTGCCAGCAGTTTGGGACAGGACTACGAGCAGTACTTC
NA,TRBJ1-1,TRBV5-6,NA,CASSLYAAAIEAFF,TGTGCCAGCAGCTTGTACGCGGCAGCCATTGAAGCTTTCTTT